Included here is one TCR beta chain sequence, with context. These data originate in a study of OX40 agonist ivuxolimab in advanced cancers. Trimming took 6 bases from V and 8 from J; bases not matched to a gene: 6. This CDR3 has 12 residues. The germline V gene has CDR1 MNHNS and CDR2 SASEGT. The data were produced by immunoSEQ multiplex PCR, yet TCRdb's version contains in-frame clones alone and is incomplete. Of about 47,000 clones listed, roughly 80% are singletons. The source of this sequence is an adult with an advanced solid tumor such as melanoma, head and neck, liver or kidney cancer. The sequencing used CD4+ or CD8+ T cells sorted from blood, collected in a trial of the OX40 agonist ivuxolimab. This chain joins TRBV6-1 and TRBJ1-2; 7 positions agree with TRBD1. CDR3 residues: CASRQGSEGYTF. The CDR3 DNA follows: TGTGCCAGCAGACAGGGGTCTGAGGGCTACACCTTC.